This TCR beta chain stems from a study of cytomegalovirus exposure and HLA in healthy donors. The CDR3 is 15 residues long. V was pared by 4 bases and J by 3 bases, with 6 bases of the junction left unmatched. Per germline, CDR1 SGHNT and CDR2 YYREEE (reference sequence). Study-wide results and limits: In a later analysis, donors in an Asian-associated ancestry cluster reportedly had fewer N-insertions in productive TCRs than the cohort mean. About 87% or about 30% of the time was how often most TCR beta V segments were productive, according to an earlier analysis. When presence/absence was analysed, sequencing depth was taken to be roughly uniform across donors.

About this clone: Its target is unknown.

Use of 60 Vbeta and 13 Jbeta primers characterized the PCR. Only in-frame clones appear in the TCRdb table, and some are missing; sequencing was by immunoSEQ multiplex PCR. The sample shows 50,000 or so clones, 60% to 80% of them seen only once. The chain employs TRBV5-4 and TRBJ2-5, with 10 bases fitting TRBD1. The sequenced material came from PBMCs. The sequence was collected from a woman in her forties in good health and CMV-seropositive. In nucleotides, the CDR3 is TGTGCCAGCAGCCAGGGGACAGGGGACGAAGAGACCCAGTACTTC. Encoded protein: CASSQGTGDEETQYF.